This entry is about one TCR beta chain. The sample belongs to a study of T-cell memory formation after mild COVID-19. TCRdb reanalysed the 5' RACE reads using MiXCR and keeps one entry per CDR3 protein. The table records some 450,000 distinct CDR3 sequences, 20% of them present only once. What was sequenced was PBMCs or a T cell subset sorted from them (not recorded which). The receptor comes from an adult woman who had mild COVID-19 (a few samples of this study predate the infection). Cell type and time point are not known.

The CDR3 is CASSLRTGMPDEQYF. The CDR3 nucleotides read TGTGCCAGCAGCCTTCGGACAGGGATGCCTGACGAGCAGTACTTC. The chain uses TRBV12-3 or TRBV12-4 and TRBJ2-7; the match to TRBD1 covers 8 bases. Trimming removed 6 bases from V and 5 bases from J; junction bases left unmatched: 12. This CDR3 region has 15 residues.